This TCR beta chain was sequenced for a study of blood T cell repertoires in COVID-19. Per the germline V gene, CDR1 is SNHLY and CDR2 is FYNNEI. The V and J ends lost 0 bases and 2 bases respectively, with 17 bases between them. The CDR3 runs to 17 residues. Here immunoSEQ multiplex PCR was the method, and the copy in TCRdb shows in-frame clones only, minus some. This table has 150,000 to 200,000 clones, 80% to 95% appearing once. Sequenced material: peripheral blood. The chain carries TRBV2 and TRBJ2-7; D possibly corresponds to TRBD1 (5 bases). The sequence was collected from a young man with COVID-19, enrolled during active disease. CDR3 amino acids: CASSEANKGSRTYEQYF. The CDR3 bases are TGTGCCAGCAGTGAAGCGAACAAGGGGTCTAGAACCTACGAGCAGTACTTC.